This TCR beta chain was recovered during a study of T cells in women clearing cervical HPV infection. Turning to the study itself: Control women cleared a single incident HPV16 infection within 12 months.

On this clone: Antigen: not known. The junction departs from germline at one end; a sequencing error may be responsible. Sequencing ends 3 residues short of the CDR3 end; the germline J gene provides the rest.

Whole-study results and caveats: CIN3+ cases had significantly higher TCR repertoire richness than controls, but evenness did not differ. TRBV6-7 abundance was lower in cases than controls (0.11% versus 0.16%).

Assay used: immunoSEQ multiplex PCR; TCRdb lists only in-frame clones, some missing. The sample table sets out around 35,000 clones. CDR3 length: 17 amino acids. Looked up from germline, CDR1 is KGHSH and CDR2 is LQKENI. The sample consisted of blood buffy coat. V gene TRBV18 combines with J gene TRBJ2-3; 9 bases align to TRBD1. The source is a woman between 18 and 75 years old with a cervical HPV16 infection that either progressed to CIN3+ or cleared (not recorded which). The CDR3 loop reads CASSPPTGQGSSETQYF. The covered CDR3 bases are TGTGCCAGCTCCCCACCGACGGGACAGGGAAGCTCAGAGACG.